This TCR beta chain stems from a study of yellow fever vaccine responses in identical twins. TCRdb analysed the RT-PCR reads with MiXCR anew, one entry per CDR3 protein. The data show under 20,000 distinct CDR3 sequences, approximately 72% seen once. Remarks on this clonotype: The antigen remains unidentified.

Whole-study results and caveats: Each twin's T cell response to the vaccine was reported to look partly convergent and partly personalized.

The CDR3 is 14 amino acids. Trimming removed 5 bases from V and 5 bases from J; junction bases left unmatched: 6. Germline values: CDR1 SGHTA, CDR2 FQGTGA. The chain links TRBV7-3 to TRBJ2-7; TRBD2 aligns across 10 bases. This clonotype was obtained from a woman between 18 and 30 years old who received the yellow fever vaccine. The sample in question was T cells from blood (PBMCs), unsorted or a sorted subset (not recorded which), obtained before or after yellow fever vaccination (not recorded which). The CDR3 nucleotides are TGTGCCAGCAGCGTAAGCGGGAGGGCCAACGAGCAGTACTTC. Its protein is CASSVSGRANEQYF.